The present T cell receptor beta chain was sequenced within a study of identical twins. Findings of the study overall: The models gave estimates that fell short of the out-of-frame TCR alpha sharing seen in monozygotic twins.

The germline gives CDR1 SNHLY, CDR2 FYNNEI. The CDR3 covers 14 residues. The V and J ends lost 3 bases and 7 bases respectively, with 16 bases between them. TCRdb analysed the 5' RACE reads with MiXCR anew, one entry per CDR3 protein. This table holds about 260,000 distinct CDR3 sequences, roughly 7% found once. This clonotype was seen a few times. Its antigen remains unidentified. Another study also made use of these data, one on yellow fever vaccine responses in identical twins.

The sequence was collected from a woman aged 18-29 years in good health. The material sequenced was memory (CD45RO+) T cells sorted from blood. The gene calls are TRBV2 and TRBJ2-7; D is tentatively TRBD1 or TRBD2 (5 bases each). CDR3 in amino acids: CASSDEGLGQEQYF. The CDR3 DNA follows: TGTGCCAGCAGTGACGAGGGGCTCGGGCAAGAGCAGTACTTC.